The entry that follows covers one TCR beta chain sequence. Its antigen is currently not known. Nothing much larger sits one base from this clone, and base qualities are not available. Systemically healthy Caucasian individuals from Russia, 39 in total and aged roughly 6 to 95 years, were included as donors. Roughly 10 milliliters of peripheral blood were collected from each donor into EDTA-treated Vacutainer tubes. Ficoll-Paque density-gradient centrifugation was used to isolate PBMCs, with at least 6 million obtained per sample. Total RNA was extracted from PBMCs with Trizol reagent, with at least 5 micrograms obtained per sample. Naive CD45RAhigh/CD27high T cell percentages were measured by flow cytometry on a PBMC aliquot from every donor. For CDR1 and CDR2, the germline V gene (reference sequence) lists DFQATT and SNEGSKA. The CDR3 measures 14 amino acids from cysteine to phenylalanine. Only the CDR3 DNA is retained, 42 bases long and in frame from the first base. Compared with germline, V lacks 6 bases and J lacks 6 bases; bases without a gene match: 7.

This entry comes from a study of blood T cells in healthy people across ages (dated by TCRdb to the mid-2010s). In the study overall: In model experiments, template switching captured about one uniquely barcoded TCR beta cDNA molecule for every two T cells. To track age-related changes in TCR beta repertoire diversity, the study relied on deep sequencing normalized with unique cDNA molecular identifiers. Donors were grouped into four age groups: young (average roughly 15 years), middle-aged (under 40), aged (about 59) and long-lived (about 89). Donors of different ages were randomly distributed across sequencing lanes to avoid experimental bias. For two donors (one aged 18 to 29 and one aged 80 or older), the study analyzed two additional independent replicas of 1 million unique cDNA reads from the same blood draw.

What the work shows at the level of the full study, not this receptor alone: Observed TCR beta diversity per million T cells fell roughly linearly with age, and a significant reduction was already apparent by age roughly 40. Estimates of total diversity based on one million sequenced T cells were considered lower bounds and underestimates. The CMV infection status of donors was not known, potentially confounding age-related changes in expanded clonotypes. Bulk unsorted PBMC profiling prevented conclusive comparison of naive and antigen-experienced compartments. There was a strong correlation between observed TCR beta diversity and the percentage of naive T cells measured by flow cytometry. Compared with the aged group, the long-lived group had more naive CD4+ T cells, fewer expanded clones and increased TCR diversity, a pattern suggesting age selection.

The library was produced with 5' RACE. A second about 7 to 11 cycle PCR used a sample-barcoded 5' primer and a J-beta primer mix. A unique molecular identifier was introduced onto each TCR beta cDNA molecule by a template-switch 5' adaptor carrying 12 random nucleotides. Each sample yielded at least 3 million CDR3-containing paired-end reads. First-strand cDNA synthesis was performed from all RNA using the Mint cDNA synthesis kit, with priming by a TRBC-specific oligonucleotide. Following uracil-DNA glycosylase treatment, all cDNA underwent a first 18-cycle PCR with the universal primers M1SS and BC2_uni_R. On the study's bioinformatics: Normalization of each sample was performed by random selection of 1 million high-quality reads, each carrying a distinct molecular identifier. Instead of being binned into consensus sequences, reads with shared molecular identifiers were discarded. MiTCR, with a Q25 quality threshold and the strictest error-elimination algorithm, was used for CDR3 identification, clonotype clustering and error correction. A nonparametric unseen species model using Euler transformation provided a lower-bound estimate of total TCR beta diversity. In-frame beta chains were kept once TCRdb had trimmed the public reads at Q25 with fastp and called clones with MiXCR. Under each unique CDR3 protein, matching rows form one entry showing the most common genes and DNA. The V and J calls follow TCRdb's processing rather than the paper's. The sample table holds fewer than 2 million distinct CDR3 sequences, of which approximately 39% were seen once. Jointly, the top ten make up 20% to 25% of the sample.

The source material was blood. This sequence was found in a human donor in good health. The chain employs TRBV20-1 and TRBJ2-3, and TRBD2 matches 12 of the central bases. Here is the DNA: TGCAGTGCGACTAGCGGGGGCCTTGCGGATACGCAGTATTTT. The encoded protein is CSATSGGLADTQYF.